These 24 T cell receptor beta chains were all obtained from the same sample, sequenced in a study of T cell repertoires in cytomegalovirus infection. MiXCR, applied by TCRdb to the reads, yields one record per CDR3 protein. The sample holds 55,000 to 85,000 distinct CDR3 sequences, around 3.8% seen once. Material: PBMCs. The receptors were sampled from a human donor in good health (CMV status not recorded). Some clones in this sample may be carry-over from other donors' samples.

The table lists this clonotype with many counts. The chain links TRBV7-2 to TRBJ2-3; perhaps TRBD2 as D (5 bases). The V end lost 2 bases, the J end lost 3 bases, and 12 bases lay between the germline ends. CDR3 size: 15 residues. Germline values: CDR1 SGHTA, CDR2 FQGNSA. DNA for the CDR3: TGTGCCAGCAGCTTACAGCGTACGGGGACAGATACGCAGTATTTT. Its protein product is CASSLQRTGTDTQYF.

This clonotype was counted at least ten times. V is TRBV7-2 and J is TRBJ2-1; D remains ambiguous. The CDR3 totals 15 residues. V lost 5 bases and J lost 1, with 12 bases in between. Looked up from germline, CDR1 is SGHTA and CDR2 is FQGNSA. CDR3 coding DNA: TGTGCCAGCAGCCTGTCGCATCAGTCCTACAATGAGCAGTTCTTC. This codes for CASSLSHQSYNEQFF. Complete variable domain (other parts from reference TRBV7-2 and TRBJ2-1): GAGVSQSPSNKVTEKGKDVELRCDPISGHTALYWYRQSLGQGLEFLIYFQGNSAPDKSGLPSDRFSAERTGGSVSTLTIQRTQQEDSAVYLCASSLSHQSYNEQFFGPGTRLTVL.

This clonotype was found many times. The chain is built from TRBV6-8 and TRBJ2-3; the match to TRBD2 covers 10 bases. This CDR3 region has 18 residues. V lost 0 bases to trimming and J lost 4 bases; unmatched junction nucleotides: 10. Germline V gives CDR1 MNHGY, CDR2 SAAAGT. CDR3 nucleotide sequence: TGTGCCAGCAGTTACTCGACGTCCGCTAGCGGGAGTGCAGATACGCAGTATTTT. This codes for CASSYSTSASGSADTQYF.

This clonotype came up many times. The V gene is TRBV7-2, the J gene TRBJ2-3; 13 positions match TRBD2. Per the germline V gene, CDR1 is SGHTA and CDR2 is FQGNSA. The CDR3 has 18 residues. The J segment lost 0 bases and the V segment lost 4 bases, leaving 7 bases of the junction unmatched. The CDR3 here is CASSWGLAGSSSTDTQYF. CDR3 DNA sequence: TGTGCCAGCAGCTGGGGACTAGCGGGATCCTCTAGCACAGATACGCAGTATTTT.

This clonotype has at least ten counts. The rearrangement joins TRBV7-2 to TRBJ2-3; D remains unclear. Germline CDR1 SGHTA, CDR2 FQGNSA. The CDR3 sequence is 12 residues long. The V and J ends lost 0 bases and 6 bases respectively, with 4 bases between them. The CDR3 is CASSLARDTQYF. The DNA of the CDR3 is TGTGCCAGCAGCTTAGCAAGGGATACGCAGTATTTT.

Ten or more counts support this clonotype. CDR3 protein: CASSLAYYEQYF. CDR3 nucleotides: TGTGCCAGCAGCTTGGCGTACTACGAGCAGTACTTC. The V and J genes are TRBV5-5 and TRBJ2-7; D is unresolved. Germline lookup yields CDR1 SGHKS and CDR2 YYEKEE (reference sequence). The CDR3 has 12 residues. V shed 0 bases and J shed 3 bases, with 4 bases lying between them.

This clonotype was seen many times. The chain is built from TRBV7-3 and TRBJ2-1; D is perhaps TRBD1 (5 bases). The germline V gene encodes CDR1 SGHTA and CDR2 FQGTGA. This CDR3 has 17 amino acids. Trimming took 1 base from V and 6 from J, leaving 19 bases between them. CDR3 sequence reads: CASSLNEPGLRANEQFF. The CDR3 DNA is TGTGCCAGCAGCTTAAACGAACCGGGTCTCAGGGCCAATGAGCAGTTCTTC. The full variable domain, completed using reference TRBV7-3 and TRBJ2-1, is GAGVSQTPSNKVTEKGKYVELRCDPISGHTALYWYRQSLGQGPEFLIYFQGTGAADDSGLPNDRFFAVRPEGSVSTLKIQRTERGDSAVYLCASSLNEPGLRANEQFFGPGTRLTVL.

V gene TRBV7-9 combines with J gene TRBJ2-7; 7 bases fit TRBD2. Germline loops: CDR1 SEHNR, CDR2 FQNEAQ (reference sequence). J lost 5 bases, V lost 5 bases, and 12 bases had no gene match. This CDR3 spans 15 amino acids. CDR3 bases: TGTGCCAGCAGCCCGATGGGGGGGAAGCCGCACGAGCAGTACTTC. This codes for CASSPMGGKPHEQYF.

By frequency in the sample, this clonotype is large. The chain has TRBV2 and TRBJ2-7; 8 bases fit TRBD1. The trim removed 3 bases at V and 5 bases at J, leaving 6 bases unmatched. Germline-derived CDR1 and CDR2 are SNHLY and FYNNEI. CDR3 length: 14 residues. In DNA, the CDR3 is TGTGCCAGCAGTGATCCAGGGGGCTTTCACGAGCAGTACTTC. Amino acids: CASSDPGGFHEQYF. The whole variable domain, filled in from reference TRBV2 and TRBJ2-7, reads EPEVTQTPSHQVTQMGQEVILRCVPISNHLYFYWYRQILGQKVEFLVSFYNNEISEKSEIFDDQFSVERPDGSNFTLKIRSTKLEDSAMYFCASSDPGGFHEQYFGPGTRLTVT.

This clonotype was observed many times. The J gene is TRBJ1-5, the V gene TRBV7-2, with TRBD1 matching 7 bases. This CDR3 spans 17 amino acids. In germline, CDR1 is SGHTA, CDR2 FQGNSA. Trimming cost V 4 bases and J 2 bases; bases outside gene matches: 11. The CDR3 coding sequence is TGTGCCAGCAGCTCCGCTTCTCGACAGGGACGCAATCAGCCCCAGCATTTT. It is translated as CASSSASRQGRNQPQHF.

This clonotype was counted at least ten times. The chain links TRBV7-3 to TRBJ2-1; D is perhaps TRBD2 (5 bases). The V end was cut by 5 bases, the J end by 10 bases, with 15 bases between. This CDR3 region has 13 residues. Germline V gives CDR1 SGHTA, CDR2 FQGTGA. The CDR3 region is CASSPSGGVEQFF. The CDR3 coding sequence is TGTGCCAGCAGCCCCAGCGGAGGAGTAGAGCAGTTCTTC.

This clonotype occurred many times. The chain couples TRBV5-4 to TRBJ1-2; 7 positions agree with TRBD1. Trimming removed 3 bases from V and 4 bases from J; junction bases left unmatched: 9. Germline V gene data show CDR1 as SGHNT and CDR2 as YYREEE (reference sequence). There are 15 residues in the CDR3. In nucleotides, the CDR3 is TGTGCCAGCAGCTCGGGACAGTGGATGGCCTATGGCTACACCTTC. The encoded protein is CASSSGQWMAYGYTF.

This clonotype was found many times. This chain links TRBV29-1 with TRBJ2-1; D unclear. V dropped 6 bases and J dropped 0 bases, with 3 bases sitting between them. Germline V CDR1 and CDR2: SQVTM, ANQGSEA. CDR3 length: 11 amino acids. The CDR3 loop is CSVGSYNEQFF. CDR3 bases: TGCAGCGTCGGCTCCTACAATGAGCAGTTCTTC.

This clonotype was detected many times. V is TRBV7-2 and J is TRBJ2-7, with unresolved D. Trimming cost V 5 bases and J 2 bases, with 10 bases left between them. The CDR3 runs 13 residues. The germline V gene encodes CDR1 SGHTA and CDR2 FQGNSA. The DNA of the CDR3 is TGTGCCAGCAGCCGGACGGCTGCCTACGAGCAGTACTTC. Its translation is CASSRTAAYEQYF.

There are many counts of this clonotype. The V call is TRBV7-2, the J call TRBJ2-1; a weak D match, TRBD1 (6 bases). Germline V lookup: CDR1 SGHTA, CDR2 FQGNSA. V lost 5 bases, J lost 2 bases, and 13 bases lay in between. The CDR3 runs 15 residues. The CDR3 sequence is CASSPRGGTYNEQFF. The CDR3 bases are TGTGCCAGCAGCCCTAGAGGGGGAACCTACAATGAGCAGTTCTTC.

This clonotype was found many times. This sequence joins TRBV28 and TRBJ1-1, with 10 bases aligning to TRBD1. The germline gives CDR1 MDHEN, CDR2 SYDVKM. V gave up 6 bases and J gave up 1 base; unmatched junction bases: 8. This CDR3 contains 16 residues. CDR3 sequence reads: CASSPPRQGANTEAFF. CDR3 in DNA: TGTGCCAGCAGCCCACCTCGACAGGGGGCGAACACTGAAGCTTTCTTT.

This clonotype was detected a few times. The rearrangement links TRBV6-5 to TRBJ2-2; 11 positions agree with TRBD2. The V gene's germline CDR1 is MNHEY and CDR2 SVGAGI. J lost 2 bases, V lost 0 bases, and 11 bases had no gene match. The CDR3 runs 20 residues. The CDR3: CASSYSRSGRALKNTGELFF. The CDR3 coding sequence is TGTGCCAGCAGTTACTCGCGTAGCGGGAGGGCCTTGAAAAACACCGGGGAGCTGTTTTTT.

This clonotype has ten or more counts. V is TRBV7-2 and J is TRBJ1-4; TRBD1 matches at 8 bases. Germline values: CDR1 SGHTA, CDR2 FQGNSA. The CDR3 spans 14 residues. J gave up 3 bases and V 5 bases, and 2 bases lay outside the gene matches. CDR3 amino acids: CASSPQGANEKLFF. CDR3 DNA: TGTGCCAGCAGCCCACAGGGGGCTAATGAAAAACTGTTTTTT.

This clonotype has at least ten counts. CDR3 sequence reads: CASSLRPGLGGFNEQFF. As DNA, the CDR3 is TGTGCCAGCAGCTTACGTCCCGGACTAGGGGGCTTCAATGAGCAGTTCTTC. This sequence joins TRBV7-2 and TRBJ2-1; D might be TRBD1 or TRBD2, each matching 7 bases. Trimming left V 2 bases short and J 6 bases short, with 20 bases between. This CDR3 has 17 amino acids. Germline V CDR1 and CDR2: SGHTA, FQGNSA.

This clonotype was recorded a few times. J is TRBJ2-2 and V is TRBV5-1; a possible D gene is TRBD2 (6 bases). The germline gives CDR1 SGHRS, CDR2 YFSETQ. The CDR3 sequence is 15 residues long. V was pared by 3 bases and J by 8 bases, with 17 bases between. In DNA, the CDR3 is TGCGCCAGCAGCTACCGGGGGTCCCAGGGAGGGGAGCTGTTTTTT. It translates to CASSYRGSQGGELFF.

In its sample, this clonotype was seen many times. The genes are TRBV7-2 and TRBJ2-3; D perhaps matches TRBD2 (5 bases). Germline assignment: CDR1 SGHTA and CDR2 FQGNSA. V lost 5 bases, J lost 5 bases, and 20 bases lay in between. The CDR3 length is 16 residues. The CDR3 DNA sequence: TGTGCCAGCAGCCCTCTAAGGACCTGGGGAGTAGATACGCAGTATTTT. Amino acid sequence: CASSPLRTWGVDTQYF. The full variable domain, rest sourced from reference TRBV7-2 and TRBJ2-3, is GAGVSQSPSNKVTEKGKDVELRCDPISGHTALYWYRQSLGQGLEFLIYFQGNSAPDKSGLPSDRFSAERTGGSVSTLTIQRTQQEDSAVYLCASSPLRTWGVDTQYFGPGTRLTVL.

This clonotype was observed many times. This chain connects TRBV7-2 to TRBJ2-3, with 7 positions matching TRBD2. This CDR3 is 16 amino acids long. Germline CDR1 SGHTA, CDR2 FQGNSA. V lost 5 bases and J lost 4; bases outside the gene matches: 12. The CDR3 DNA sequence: TGTGCCAGCAGCCCAGCCCTAGCGGTCCGTGCAGATACGCAGTATTTT. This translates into CASSPALAVRADTQYF. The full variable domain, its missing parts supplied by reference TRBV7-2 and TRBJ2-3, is GAGVSQSPSNKVTEKGKDVELRCDPISGHTALYWYRQSLGQGLEFLIYFQGNSAPDKSGLPSDRFSAERTGGSVSTLTIQRTQQEDSAVYLCASSPALAVRADTQYFGPGTRLTVL.

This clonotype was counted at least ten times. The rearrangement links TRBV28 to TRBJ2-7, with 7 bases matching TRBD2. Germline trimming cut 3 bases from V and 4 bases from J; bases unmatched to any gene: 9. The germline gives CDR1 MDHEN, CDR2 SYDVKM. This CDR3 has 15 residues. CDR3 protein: CASSFNRQGGYEQYF. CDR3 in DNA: TGTGCCAGCAGTTTTAATCGGCAGGGAGGGTACGAGCAGTACTTC.

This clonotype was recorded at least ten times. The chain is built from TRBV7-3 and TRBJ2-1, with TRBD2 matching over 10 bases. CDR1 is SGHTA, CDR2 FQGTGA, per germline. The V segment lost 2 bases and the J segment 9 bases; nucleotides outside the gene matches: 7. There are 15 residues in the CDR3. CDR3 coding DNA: TGTGCCAGCAGCTTAGGGGGAGGACTAGCGGTTGAGCAGTTCTTC. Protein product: CASSLGGGLAVEQFF. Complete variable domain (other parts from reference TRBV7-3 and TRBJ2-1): GAGVSQTPSNKVTEKGKYVELRCDPISGHTALYWYRQSLGQGPEFLIYFQGTGAADDSGLPNDRFFAVRPEGSVSTLKIQRTERGDSAVYLCASSLGGGLAVEQFFGPGTRLTVL.